This T cell receptor beta chain is from a study of PD-L1 blockade in urothelial cancer. On the study more broadly: Median T cell yield from blood was about 130,000.

A spike-in of synthetic TCR analog templates was added to each PCR. Libraries were prepared by immunoSEQ multiplex PCR; TCRdb keeps only in-frame clonotypes and omits some of them. In the table there are 100,000 or so clones, about 85% of which are singletons. All patients handed over anywhere from 1 to 8 samples, pretreatment and on-treatment. The clonotype was recovered from a man aged 50-60 years with urothelial cancer. Material: PBMCs, obtained around atezolizumab (anti-PD-L1) treatment.

In DNA form, the CDR3 reads TGTGCCAGCAGTTCAACTACTGAACTGAACACTGAAGCTTTCTTT. This encodes CASSSTTELNTEAFF. V gene TRBV27 combines with J gene TRBJ1-1; D uncertain. CDR1 is MNHEY, CDR2 SMNVEV, per germline (reference sequence). This CDR3 is built from 15 residues. V gave up 4 bases and J gave up 0 bases, with 12 bases separating them.